Listed here is a single T cell receptor (beta chain). Genomic DNA, the template, was used for profiling of the TCR beta VDJ and CDR3. TCRdb passed the reads through MiXCR, listing each CDR3 protein once. The sample shows around 190,000 distinct CDR3 sequences, around 50% of them seen only once. The sample originates from a study of CD8+CD57+ T cells in acquired aplastic anemia. Individuals selected for sequencing had exhibited CD8+CD57+ cell expansion on flow cytometry. This CDR3 has 15 amino acids. V gave up 5 bases and J gave up 5 bases; unmatched junction bases: 9. CDR1 and CDR2 from the germline V gene are LNHDA and SQIVND (reference sequence).

V and J are TRBV19 and TRBJ2-5, with 9 nucleotides matching TRBD2. The receptor's source is a human donor with aplastic anemia. Specimen: sorted CD4+, CD8+, or CD8+CD57+ T cells (not recorded which) from PBMCs. CDR3 sequence reads: CASSDSGRGLETQYF. In DNA form, the CDR3 reads TGTGCCAGTAGTGATAGCGGGAGAGGGCTGGAGACCCAGTACTTC.